Presented here are 24 T cell receptor beta chains from one specimen sequenced in a study of T cells in Graves' hyperthyroidism and ophthalmopathy. Regions amplified from RNA transcripts were the TCR beta CDR3 regions. Primed by the HTBI set, a first-round RT-PCR was run on the TCR CDR3. Via MiXCR, TCRdb re-called the multiplex PCR reads, giving one row per CDR3 protein. Seen here are over 250,000 distinct CDR3 sequences, about 20% observed once, and the top ten hold around two thirds. Sequencing was carried out using blood. Receptor source: a man aged 25 to 45 with Graves' ophthalmopathy.

This clonotype appeared a few times. The chain has TRBV7-2 and TRBJ2-7; weak D call: TRBD1 (6 bases). V gave up 2 bases and J gave up 5 bases, with 16 bases separating them. This CDR3 has 15 amino acids. Germline CDR1 SGHTA, CDR2 FQGNSA. The CDR3 here is CASSLKGQGNHEQYF. The CDR3 coding sequence is TGTGCCAGCAGCTTAAAGGGTCAGGGGAACCACGAGCAGTACTTC.

This clonotype was picked up many times. The rearrangement uses TRBV20-1 and TRBJ2-5; 8 bases fit TRBD1. The V segment lost 6 bases and the J segment 4 bases; nucleotides outside the gene matches: 7. Germline CDR1 reads DFQATT; CDR2 reads SNEGSKA (reference sequence). The CDR3 extends over 13 amino acids. The CDR3 protein is CSAVGQGRETQYF. The CDR3 DNA reads TGCAGTGCCGTCGGACAGGGCAGAGAGACCCAGTACTTC.

The table lists this clonotype with many counts. The V call is TRBV5-1, the J call TRBJ2-3, with D tentatively TRBD2 (5 bases). The CDR3 extends over 15 amino acids. From germline, CDR1 is SGHRS and CDR2 YFSETQ. V was pared by 4 bases and J by 5 bases, with 17 bases between. CDR3 sequence: CASSPVGASGDTQYF. The DNA of the CDR3 is TGCGCCAGCAGCCCGGTGGGCGCCAGCGGAGATACGCAGTATTTT.

V is TRBV7-9 and J is TRBJ1-4; unclear D gene. The germline V gene has CDR1 SEHNR and CDR2 FQNEAQ (reference sequence). This CDR3 region has 13 residues. The V and J ends lost 1 base and 11 bases respectively, with 11 bases between them. DNA for the CDR3: TGTGCCAGCAGCTTAGACCATTCAGGTAAACTGTTTTTT. Protein: CASSLDHSGKLFF.

This rearrangement joins TRBV2 to TRBJ2-5, with D tentatively TRBD2 (6 bases). V was cut by 7 bases and J by 2 bases, with 11 bases left in between. The CDR3 loop spans 13 amino acids. Germline values: CDR1 SNHLY, CDR2 FYNNEI. This CDR3 is CASTGENQETQYF. The CDR3 DNA follows: TGTGCCAGCACGGGAGAAAATCAAGAGACCCAGTACTTC.

This clonotype was recorded many times. DNA of the CDR3: TGTGCCAGCAGCTTAGATCACCTCTCGGGGTATGAGCAGTTCTTC. This encodes CASSLDHLSGYEQFF. The J gene is TRBJ2-1, the V gene TRBV11-2, with D possibly matching TRBD2 (5 bases). Trimming removed 0 bases at V and 8 bases at J, with 14 bases between. Germline V gene data show CDR1 as SGHAT and CDR2 as FQNNGV. The CDR3 runs to 15 residues.

This clonotype appeared a few times. This chain connects TRBV28 to TRBJ1-2; D is perhaps TRBD1 (6 bases). CDR3 length: 15 amino acids. Germline values: CDR1 MDHEN, CDR2 SYDVKM. V was shortened by 5 bases and J by 0 bases, with 13 bases between the two germline ends. The CDR3 bases are TGTGCCAGCAGTGCAACAGGGACATCTAACTATGGCTACACCTTC. Translating gives CASSATGTSNYGYTF.

Ten or more counts support this clonotype. The chain has TRBV30 and TRBJ1-1; TRBD1 matches 10 bases. In germline, CDR1 is GTSNPN, CDR2 SVGIG (reference sequence). The length of the CDR3 is 16 residues. Trimming cost V 2 bases and J 3 bases; bases outside gene matches: 9. The CDR3 reads CAWSPGTGAEDTEAFF. CDR3 nucleotides: TGTGCCTGGAGTCCCGGGACAGGGGCGGAGGACACTGAAGCTTTCTTT.

This clonotype showed up just a few times. The chain combines TRBV3-1 with TRBJ1-5, with 8 bases matching TRBD1. There are 14 residues in the CDR3. Trimming took 4 bases from V and 5 from J; bases not matched to a gene: 4. Germline V gene sequence: CDR1 LGHDT, CDR2 YNNKEL (reference sequence). CDR3 nucleotides: TGTGCCAGCAGCCTCGGGACAGGCTATCAGCCCCAGCATTTT. Translating gives CASSLGTGYQPQHF.

This clonotype was found a few times. The V call is TRBV10-3, the J call TRBJ1-5; D not certain. This CDR3 is built from 16 residues. V dropped 3 bases and J dropped 0 bases, with 12 bases sitting between them. Germline V lookup: CDR1 ENHRY, CDR2 SYGVKD. Written as DNA, the CDR3 is TGTGCCATCAGTGAAGTCTGGGAGAATAGCAATCAGCCCCAGCATTTT. Translated, it gives CAISEVWENSNQPQHF.

This clonotype was seen ten or more times. This chain links TRBV11-2 with TRBJ1-2; no clear D gene. CDR1 is SGHAT, CDR2 FQNNGV, per germline. This CDR3 region has 16 residues. The germline V and J ends were trimmed by 1 base and 1 base, with 13 bases remaining between them. Here the CDR3 reads CASSLVGGPGNYGYTF. CDR3 coding DNA: TGTGCCAGCAGCTTAGTTGGAGGTCCGGGTAACTATGGCTACACCTTC.

This clonotype was picked up a small number of times. The chain recombines TRBV7-9 with TRBJ2-7; possibly TRBD1 for D (5 bases). The CDR3 covers 14 residues. Per the germline V gene, CDR1 is SEHNR and CDR2 is FQNEAQ (reference sequence). Trimming left V 2 bases short and J 3 bases short, with 11 bases between. As DNA, the CDR3 is TGTGCCAGCAGCTTACAGGGCCAAGGCTACGAGCAGTACTTC. Translating gives CASSLQGQGYEQYF. Variable domain in full (rest from reference TRBV7-9 and TRBJ2-7): DTGVSQNPRHKITKRGQNVTFRCDPISEHNRLYWYRQTLGQGPEFLTYFQNEAQLEKSRLLSDRFSAERPKGSFSTLEIQRTEQGDSAMYLCASSLQGQGYEQYFGPGTRLTVT.

This clonotype was seen a handful of times. This chain joins TRBV7-9 and TRBJ2-7; TRBD1 aligns across 7 bases. The germline V gene has CDR1 SEHNR and CDR2 FQNEAQ (reference sequence). The CDR3 consists of 14 residues. V lost 6 bases to trimming and J lost 1 base; unmatched junction nucleotides: 6. CDR3 sequence (DNA): TGTGCCAGCAGTAACACGGGACAGTCCTACGAGCAGTACTTC. Encoded protein: CASSNTGQSYEQYF.

This clonotype was picked up a small number of times. The CDR3 loop is CSVDRANYGYTF. The CDR3 region has the DNA TGCAGTGTGGATAGAGCTAACTATGGCTACACCTTC. J is TRBJ1-2 and V is TRBV20-1; D ambiguous. Looked up from germline, CDR1 is DFQATT and CDR2 is SNEGSKA (reference sequence). Trimming took 7 bases from V and 0 from J, leaving 9 bases between them. CDR3 length equals 12 residues.

The chain employs TRBV7-8 and TRBJ2-1; D perhaps matches TRBD2 (6 bases). The germline V and J ends were trimmed by 6 bases and 5 bases, with 17 bases remaining between them. Germline values: CDR1 SGHVS, CDR2 FQNEAQ. This CDR3 is built from 15 residues. The CDR3 reads CASSPWRGFDNEQFF. Here the CDR3 DNA reads TGTGCCAGCAGTCCCTGGCGGGGATTTGACAATGAGCAGTTCTTC.

This clonotype was counted at least ten times. The genes are TRBV5-1 and TRBJ2-7; unclear D gene. CDR3 size: 16 residues. Germline lookup yields CDR1 SGHRS and CDR2 YFSETQ. V was pared by 1 base and J by 0 bases, with 14 bases between. The CDR3 coding sequence is TGCGCCAGCAGCTTGACCAGACCCGGAAGCTCCTACGAGCAGTACTTC. Translation gives CASSLTRPGSSYEQYF.

The V and J genes are TRBV11-3 and TRBJ2-7, with TRBD1 matching 8 bases. Germline V gives CDR1 SGHNT, CDR2 YENEEA. V shed 5 bases, J shed 5 bases, and the junction held 11 bases outside the gene matches. The CDR3 has 15 amino acids. The CDR3 spells CASSPGWTGYDEQYF. The DNA for the CDR3 is TGTGCCAGCAGCCCCGGGTGGACAGGGTATGACGAGCAGTACTTC.

The V gene is TRBV27, the J gene TRBJ2-7; no reliable D call. V lost 5 bases to trimming and J lost 0 bases, with 14 bases between them. The germline V gene encodes CDR1 MNHEY and CDR2 SMNVEV (reference sequence). The CDR3 consists of 15 residues. The CDR3 spells CASSQISAISYEQYF. CDR3 nucleotide sequence: TGTGCCAGCAGTCAAATATCCGCTATCTCCTACGAGCAGTACTTC.

This clonotype was seen a handful of times. The V and J genes are TRBV12-5 and TRBJ2-7, with 10 nucleotides matching TRBD1. The germline V gene has CDR1 LGHNT and CDR2 FRNRAP. With 7 bases clipped from V and 2 bases from J, the junction kept 5 bases outside the gene matches. The CDR3 is 14 residues long. The CDR3 region has the DNA TGTGCTAGTGCCGCCGGACAGGGGGCCTACGAGCAGTACTTC. Its translation is CASAAGQGAYEQYF.

With regard to this clonotype: This may be a read error, as it is one base from a much larger clone. The chain links TRBV18 to TRBJ2-1; 12 bases align to TRBD2. The V and J ends lost 8 bases and 7 bases, in that order; junction bases with no gene match: 6. The CDR3 consists of 14 residues. The germline CDR1 and CDR2 sequences are KGHSH and LQKENI. In nucleotides, the CDR3 is TGTGCCAGCCCACGGACTAGCGGGAATAATGAGCAGTTCTTC. This translates into CASPRTSGNNEQFF.

This clonotype was detected only a few times. The J gene is TRBJ2-1, the V gene TRBV7-9; 8 positions agree with TRBD1. V was pared by 3 bases and J by 9 bases, with 10 bases of the junction left unmatched. CDR1 and CDR2 (germline): SEHNR, FQNEAQ (reference sequence). This CDR3 spans 15 amino acids. The chain's CDR3 is CASSFGRGPVGEQFF. DNA of the CDR3: TGTGCCAGCAGCTTTGGCAGGGGGCCAGTGGGTGAGCAGTTCTTC.

The genes are TRBV2 and TRBJ1-2; no reliable D call. Germline values: CDR1 SNHLY, CDR2 FYNNEI. The CDR3 sequence is 14 residues long. Deletions cut 1 base from V and 4 bases from J, with 10 bases between. The CDR3, as DNA: TGTGCCAGCAGTGAAGATTCAATCACCTATGGCTACACCTTC. Protein sequence: CASSEDSITYGYTF. Supplemented by reference TRBV2 and TRBJ1-2, the full variable domain reads EPEVTQTPSHQVTQMGQEVILRCVPISNHLYFYWYRQILGQKVEFLVSFYNNEISEKSEIFDDQFSVERPDGSNFTLKIRSTKLEDSAMYFCASSEDSITYGYTFGSGTRLTVV.

A remark on this clonotype: One junction end disagrees with the germline gene, perhaps due to a read error. The rearrangement joins TRBV20-1 to TRBJ1-6; maybe TRBD1 (6 bases). The CDR3 contains 15 residues. Germline V gene lookup returns CDR1 DFQATT and CDR2 SNEGSKA (reference sequence). The CDR3 DNA is TGCAGTGCTAGAGATTTGGGCAGGGGATATTCACCCCCCCACTTT. Translating gives CSARDLGRGYSPPHF.

This clonotype was seen repeatedly, ten times or more. CDR3 region: CSASGTSGTADTQYF. The CDR3 DNA reads TGCAGTGCTAGTGGGACTAGCGGGACGGCAGATACGCAGTATTTT. The genes are TRBV20-1 and TRBJ2-3; 13 nucleotides match TRBD2. V lost 3 bases to trimming and J lost 4 bases; unmatched junction nucleotides: 4. Germline CDR1 DFQATT, CDR2 SNEGSKA (reference sequence). The CDR3 is 15 amino acids.